The T cell receptor beta chain described here comes from a study of control samples from healthy donors and cancer patients (dated by TCRdb to 2018 to 2020). The count of this clone is one. Its recognized antigen is unknown. Nothing much larger sits one base from this clone, and base qualities are not available. Libraries were made using the immunoSEQ multiplex PCR assay. The immuneACCESS repertoire file appears here via TCRdb, limited to in-frame rearrangements. These files lack a portion of the clones; in checked studies, under half of the deficit traces to unresolved V genes, and the cause of the others is not known. The sample table shows 120,000 to 150,000 clones, and approximately 94% are seen once. The ten largest clones take up around 13% of the sample. Counted from cysteine to phenylalanine, this CDR3 has 15 amino acids. Of all the DNA, just the CDR3 is kept, 45 bases in frame from base 1. Here V drops 1 base and J drops 8 bases, and the junction holds 6 bases not matched to any gene. CDR1 and CDR2 are drawn from the germline V gene: MGHRA, YSYEKL.

Here the chain combines TRBV4-1 and TRBJ2-1, with TRBD2 identical over 9 junction bases. The source material was blood. This receptor was taken from a man aged 35 to 55 in good health. At the DNA level, the sequence is TGCGCCAGCAGCCAAGTAGGGACTAGCAACTATGAGCAGTTCTTC. Its coded protein is CASSQVGTSNYEQFF.